This T cell receptor (beta chain) is drawn from a study of post-analysis software for immune sequencing data. In the study overall: Relapsing-remitting, secondary progressive and progressive-relapsing forms of multiple sclerosis all featured among disease courses.

cDNA libraries of TCR beta carried unique molecular identifiers. Via MiXCR, TCRdb re-called the PCR reads, giving one row per CDR3 protein. The sample holds 650,000 to 850,000 distinct CDR3 sequences, roughly 50% seen once. Study outcomes and limitations: When patients were compared with controls, about 5 TRBV segments were more frequent, TRBV5-6, TRBV5-1 and TRBV20-1 among them.

Per germline, CDR1 MGHRA and CDR2 YSYEKL. The V and J ends lost 0 bases and 4 bases, in that order; junction bases with no gene match: 5. The CDR3 has 15 residues. This clonotype was counted between two and nine times. Its antigen is unidentified. Sequencing was carried out using blood. The rearrangement links TRBV4-1 to TRBJ2-7; 8 bases are shared with TRBD2. The TCR was taken from a girl aged 10-17 years with multiple sclerosis. The CDR3 loop is CASSQDGASGYEQYF. CDR3 in DNA: TGCGCCAGCAGCCAAGATGGGGCTAGCGGGTACGAGCAGTACTTC.